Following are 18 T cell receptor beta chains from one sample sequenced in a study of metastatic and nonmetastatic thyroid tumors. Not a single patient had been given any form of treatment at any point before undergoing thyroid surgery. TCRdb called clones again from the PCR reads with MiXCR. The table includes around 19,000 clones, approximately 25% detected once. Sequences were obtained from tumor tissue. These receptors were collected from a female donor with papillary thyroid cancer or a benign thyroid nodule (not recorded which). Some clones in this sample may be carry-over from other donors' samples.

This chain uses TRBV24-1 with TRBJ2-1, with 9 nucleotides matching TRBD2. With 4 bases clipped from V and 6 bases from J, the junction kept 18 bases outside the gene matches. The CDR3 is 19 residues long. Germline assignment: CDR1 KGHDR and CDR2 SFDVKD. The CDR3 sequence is CATSDGPLTGTSPSNEQFF. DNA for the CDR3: TGTGCCACCAGTGACGGACCCCTTACCGGGACTAGCCCCTCCAATGAGCAGTTCTTC.

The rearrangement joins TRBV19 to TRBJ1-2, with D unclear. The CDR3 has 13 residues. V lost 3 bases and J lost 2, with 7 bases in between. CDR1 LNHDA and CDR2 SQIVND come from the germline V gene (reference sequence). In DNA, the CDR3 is TGTGCCAGTAGTATCCAGGTAAACTATGGCTACACCTTC. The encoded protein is CASSIQVNYGYTF.

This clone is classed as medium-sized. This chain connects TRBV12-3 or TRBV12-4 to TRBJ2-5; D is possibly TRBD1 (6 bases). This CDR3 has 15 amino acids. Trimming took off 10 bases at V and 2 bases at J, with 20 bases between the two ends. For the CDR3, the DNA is TGTGCCATCCGAATTAGGGGGTGGGAACAAGAGACCCAGTACTTC. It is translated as CAIRIRGWEQETQYF.

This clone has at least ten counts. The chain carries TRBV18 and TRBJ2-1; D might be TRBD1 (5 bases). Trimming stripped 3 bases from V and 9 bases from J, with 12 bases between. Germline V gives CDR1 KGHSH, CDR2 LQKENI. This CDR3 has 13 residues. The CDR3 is CASSPGRQGEQFF. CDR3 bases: TGTGCCAGCTCACCCGGACGGCAGGGTGAGCAGTTCTTC.

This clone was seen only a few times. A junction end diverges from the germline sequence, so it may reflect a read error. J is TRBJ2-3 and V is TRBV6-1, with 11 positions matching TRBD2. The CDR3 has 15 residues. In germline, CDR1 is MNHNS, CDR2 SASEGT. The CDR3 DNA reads TGTGCCGGCAGCGGGGGACTAGCGGTAGCAGATACGCAGTATTTT. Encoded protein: CAGSGGLAVADTQYF.

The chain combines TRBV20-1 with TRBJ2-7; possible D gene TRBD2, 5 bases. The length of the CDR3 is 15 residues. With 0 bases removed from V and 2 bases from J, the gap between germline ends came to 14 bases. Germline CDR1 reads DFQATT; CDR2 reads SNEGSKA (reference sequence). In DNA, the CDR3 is TGCAGTGCTAGAGATGGGAACGGGAAGACCTACGAGCAGTACTTC. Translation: CSARDGNGKTYEQYF.

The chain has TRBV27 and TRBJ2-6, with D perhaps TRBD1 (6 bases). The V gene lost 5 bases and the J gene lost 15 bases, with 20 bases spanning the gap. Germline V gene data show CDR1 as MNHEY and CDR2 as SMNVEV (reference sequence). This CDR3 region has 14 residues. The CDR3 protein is CASSQGSGANHLTF. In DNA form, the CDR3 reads TGTGCCAGCAGTCAGGGGTCCGGGGCCAACCACCTGACTTTC.

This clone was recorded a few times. The CDR3 is CATTGASGNTIYF. The CDR3, as DNA: TGTGCCACCACAGGGGCCTCTGGAAACACCATATATTTT. This chain connects TRBV6-1 to TRBJ1-3, with 7 positions matching TRBD1. CDR1 and CDR2 from the germline V gene are MNHNS and SASEGT. The ends lost 10 bases at V and 0 bases at J; junction bases unmatched: 3. CDR3 length: 13 residues.

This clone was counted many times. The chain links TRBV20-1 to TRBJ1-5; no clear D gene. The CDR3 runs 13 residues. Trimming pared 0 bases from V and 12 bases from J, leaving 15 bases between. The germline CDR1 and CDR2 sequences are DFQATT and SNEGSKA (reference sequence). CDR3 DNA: TGCAGTGCTAGAGATCCCGTAGTTCCACTCCAGCATTTT. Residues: CSARDPVVPLQHF.

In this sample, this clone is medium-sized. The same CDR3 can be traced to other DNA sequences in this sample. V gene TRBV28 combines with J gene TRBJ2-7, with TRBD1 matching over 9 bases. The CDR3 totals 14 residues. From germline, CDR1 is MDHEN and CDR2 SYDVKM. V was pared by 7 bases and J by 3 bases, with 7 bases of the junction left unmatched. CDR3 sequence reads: CASTPPGQGYEQYF. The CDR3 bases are TGTGCCAGCACCCCTCCGGGACAGGGCTACGAGCAGTACTTC.

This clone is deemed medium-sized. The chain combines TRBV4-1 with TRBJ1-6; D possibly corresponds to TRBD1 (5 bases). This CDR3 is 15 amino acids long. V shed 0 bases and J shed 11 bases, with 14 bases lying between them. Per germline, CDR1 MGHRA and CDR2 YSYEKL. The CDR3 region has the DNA TGCGCCAGCAGCCAAGATTGGGCCGGGGGGGCACCCCTCCACTTT. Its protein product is CASSQDWAGGAPLHF.

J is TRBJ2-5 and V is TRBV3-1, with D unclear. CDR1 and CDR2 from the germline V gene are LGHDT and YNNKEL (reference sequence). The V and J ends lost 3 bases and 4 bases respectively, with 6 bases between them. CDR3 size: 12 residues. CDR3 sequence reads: CASSQSGETQYF. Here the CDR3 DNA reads TGTGCCAGCAGCCAGTCGGGAGAGACCCAGTACTTC.

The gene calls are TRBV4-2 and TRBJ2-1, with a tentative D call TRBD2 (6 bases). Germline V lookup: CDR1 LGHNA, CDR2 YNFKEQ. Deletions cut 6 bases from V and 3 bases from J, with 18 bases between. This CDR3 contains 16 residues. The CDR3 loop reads CASSLGLRVYYNEQFF. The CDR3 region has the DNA TGTGCCAGCAGTCTGGGACTTCGTGTGTACTACAATGAGCAGTTCTTC.

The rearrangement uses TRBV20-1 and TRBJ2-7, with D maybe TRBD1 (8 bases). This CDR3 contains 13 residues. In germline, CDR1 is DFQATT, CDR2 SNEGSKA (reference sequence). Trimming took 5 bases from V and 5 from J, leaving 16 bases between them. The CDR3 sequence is CSALTGDYDEQYF. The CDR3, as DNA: TGCAGTGCTCTGACAGGGGACTATGACGAGCAGTACTTC.

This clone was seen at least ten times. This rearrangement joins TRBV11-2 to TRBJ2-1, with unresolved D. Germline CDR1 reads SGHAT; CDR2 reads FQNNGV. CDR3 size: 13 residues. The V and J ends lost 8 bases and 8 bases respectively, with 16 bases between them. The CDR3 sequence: CASCWAPRDEQFF. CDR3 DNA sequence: TGTGCCAGCTGTTGGGCTCCTCGGGATGAGCAGTTCTTC. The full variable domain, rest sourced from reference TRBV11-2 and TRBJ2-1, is EAGVAQSPRYKIIEKRQSVAFWCNPISGHATLYWYQQILGQGPKLLIQFQNNGVVDDSQLPKDRFSAERLKGVDSTLKIQPAKLEDSAVYLCASCWAPRDEQFFGPGTRLTVL.

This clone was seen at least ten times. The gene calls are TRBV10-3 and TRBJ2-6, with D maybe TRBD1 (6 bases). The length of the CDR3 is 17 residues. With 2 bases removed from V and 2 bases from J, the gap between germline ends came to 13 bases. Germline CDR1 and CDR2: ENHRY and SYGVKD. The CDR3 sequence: CAISEVGGGAGANVLTF. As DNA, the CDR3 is TGTGCCATCAGTGAGGTGGGTGGGGGCGCTGGGGCCAACGTCCTGACTTTC.

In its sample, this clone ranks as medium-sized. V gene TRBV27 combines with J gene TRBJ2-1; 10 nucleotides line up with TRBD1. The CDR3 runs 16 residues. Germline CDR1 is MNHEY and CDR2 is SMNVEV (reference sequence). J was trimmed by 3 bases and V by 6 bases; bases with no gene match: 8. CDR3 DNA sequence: TGTGCCAGCAGGATCAGGGGGACAGGGGTCTACAATGAGCAGTTCTTC. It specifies CASRIRGTGVYNEQFF.

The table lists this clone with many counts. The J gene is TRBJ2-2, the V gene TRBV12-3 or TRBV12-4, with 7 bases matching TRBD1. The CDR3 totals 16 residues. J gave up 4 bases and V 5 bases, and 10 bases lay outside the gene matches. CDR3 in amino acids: CASSQRQGRGTGELFF. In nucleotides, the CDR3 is TGTGCCAGCAGTCAGCGACAGGGACGAGGCACCGGGGAGCTGTTTTTT.